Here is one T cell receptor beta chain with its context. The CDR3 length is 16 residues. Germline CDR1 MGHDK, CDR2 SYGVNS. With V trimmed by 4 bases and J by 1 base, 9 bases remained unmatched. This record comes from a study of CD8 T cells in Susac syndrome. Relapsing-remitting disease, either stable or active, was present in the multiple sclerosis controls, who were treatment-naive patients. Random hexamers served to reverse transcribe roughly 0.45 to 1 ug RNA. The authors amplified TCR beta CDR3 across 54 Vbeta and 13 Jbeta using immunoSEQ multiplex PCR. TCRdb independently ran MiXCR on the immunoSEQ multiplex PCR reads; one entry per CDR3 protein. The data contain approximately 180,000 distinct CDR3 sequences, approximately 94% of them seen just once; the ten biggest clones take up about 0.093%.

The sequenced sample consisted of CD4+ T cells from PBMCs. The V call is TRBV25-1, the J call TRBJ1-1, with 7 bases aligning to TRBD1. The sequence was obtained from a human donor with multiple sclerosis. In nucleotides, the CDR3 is TGTGCCAGCAGTGGACGACAGGGAAGGCCGAACACTGAAGCTTTCTTT. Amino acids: CASSGRQGRPNTEAFF.